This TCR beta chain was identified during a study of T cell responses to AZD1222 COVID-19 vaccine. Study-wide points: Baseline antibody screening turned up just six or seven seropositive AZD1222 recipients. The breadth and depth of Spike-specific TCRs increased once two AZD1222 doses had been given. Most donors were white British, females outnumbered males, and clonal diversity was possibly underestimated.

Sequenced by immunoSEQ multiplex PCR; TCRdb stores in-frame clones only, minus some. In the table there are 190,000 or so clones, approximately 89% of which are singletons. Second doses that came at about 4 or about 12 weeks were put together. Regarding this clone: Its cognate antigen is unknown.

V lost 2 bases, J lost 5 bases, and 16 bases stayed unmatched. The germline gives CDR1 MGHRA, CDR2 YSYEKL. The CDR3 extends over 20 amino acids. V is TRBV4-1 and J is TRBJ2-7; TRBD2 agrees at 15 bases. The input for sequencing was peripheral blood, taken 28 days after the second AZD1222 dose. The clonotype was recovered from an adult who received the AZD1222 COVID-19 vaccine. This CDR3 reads CASSQTSTGLAGGPWNEQYF. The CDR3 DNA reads TGCGCCAGCAGCCAAACGTCCACAGGACTAGCGGGAGGGCCCTGGAACGAGCAGTACTTC.